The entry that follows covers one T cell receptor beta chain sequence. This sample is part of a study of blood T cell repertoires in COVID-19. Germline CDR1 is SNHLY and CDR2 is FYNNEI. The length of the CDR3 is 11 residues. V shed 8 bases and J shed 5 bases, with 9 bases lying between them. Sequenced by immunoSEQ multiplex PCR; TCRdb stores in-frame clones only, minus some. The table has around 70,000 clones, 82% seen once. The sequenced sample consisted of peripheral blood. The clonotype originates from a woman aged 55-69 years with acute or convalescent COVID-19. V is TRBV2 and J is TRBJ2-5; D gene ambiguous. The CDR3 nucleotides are TGTGCCAGCCGCGCCGAGGAGACCCAGTACTTC. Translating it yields CASRAEETQYF. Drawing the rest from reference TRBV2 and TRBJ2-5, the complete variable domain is EPEVTQTPSHQVTQMGQEVILRCVPISNHLYFYWYRQILGQKVEFLVSFYNNEISEKSEIFDDQFSVERPDGSNFTLKIRSTKLEDSAMYFCASRAEETQYFGPGTRLLVL.